This TCR beta chain was recorded in a study of spatial heterogeneity in lung cancer. About the study: Sequencing consistently turned up more beta-chain sequences than alpha-chain sequences. The mean occurrence of each unique TCR and UMI combination in raw reads exceeded eight.

Time point reported: blood at routine non-recurrence follow-up after resection. TCRs were sequenced from unsorted whole RNA of tumor, nontumor lung or PBMC. This clonotype was seen at least ten times. What it binds is not known. A unique molecular identifier was carried by every single TCR cDNA molecule. MiXCR, applied by TCRdb to the 5' RACE reads, yields one record per CDR3 protein. The table records around 110,000 distinct CDR3 sequences, 9% to 15% of them present only once. Notes on the study in general: Resection saw ubiquitous expanded tumor TCRs appear in blood more than follow-up did.

The germline CDR1 and CDR2 sequences are MNHEY and SVGEGT. CDR3 length equals 12 residues. Trimming took off 4 bases at V and 9 bases at J, with 10 bases between the two ends. Sequencing was performed on PBMCs, taken at follow-up. The clonotype originates from a male donor with early-stage non-small cell lung cancer. The gene calls are TRBV6-2 or TRBV6-3 and TRBJ2-1; no clear D gene. CDR3 sequence (DNA): TGTGCCAGCAGTTTCGGTAGCTTTGAGCAGTTCTTC. It yields the protein CASSFGSFEQFF.